This T cell receptor (beta chain) is from a study of CD8 T cells in Susac syndrome. General observations from the study: TCR sequencing and HLA analysis covered a relatively small number of individuals.

Trimming cost V 4 bases and J 8 bases; bases outside gene matches: 7. The CDR3 contains 13 residues. Germline CDR1 reads SGHAT; CDR2 reads FQDESV (reference sequence). RNA amounts of about 0.5 to 1 ug underwent reverse transcription with random hexamers. Across 54 Vbeta and 13 Jbeta, TCR beta CDR3 was amplified with immunoSEQ multiplex PCR. TCRdb ran MiXCR on the immunoSEQ multiplex PCR reads and lists one entry per CDR3 protein. The sample contains around 280,000 distinct CDR3 sequences, 90% to 95% of which appear only once. From blood CD8+ and CD4+ T cells, the TCR beta chain was sequenced. FACS was used to enrich TEMRA cells, whereas the CD8+ and CD4+ T cells were obtained by negative isolation. Concerning this clonotype itself: The target antigen is unknown.

The receptor's source is a human donor with multiple sclerosis. The V gene is TRBV11-1, the J gene TRBJ1-1, with 7 positions matching TRBD1. Sequenced material: CD4+ T cells from PBMCs. Here the CDR3 DNA reads TGTGCCAGCAGCTCTACAGGGGCACGAGAAGCTTTCTTT. Translated: CASSSTGAREAFF.